This TCR beta chain was sequenced during a study of OX40 agonist ivuxolimab in advanced cancers. Study in general: Dose-escalation patients were diagnosed with hepatocellular carcinoma, melanoma, renal cell cancer or head and neck cancer. One hepatocellular carcinoma and a couple of cutaneous melanoma patients partially responded.

About this clone: Its antigen is unknown.

The V gene lost 6 bases and the J gene lost 4 bases, with 14 bases spanning the gap. Germline assignment: CDR1 MDHEN and CDR2 SYDVKM. This CDR3 is 14 amino acids long. Study results and limitations: Antigen targets of the expanded peripheral T cells went undetermined. Nonresponders included some who also had low normalized T-cell clonal expansion.

The data were produced by immunoSEQ multiplex PCR, yet TCRdb's version contains in-frame clones alone and is incomplete. The sample yields 90,000 to 150,000 clones, around 89% seen once. This sequence was found in an adult with an advanced solid tumor such as melanoma, head and neck, liver or kidney cancer. The material was CD4+ or CD8+ T cells sorted from blood, obtained in a trial of the OX40 agonist ivuxolimab. This chain uses TRBV28 with TRBJ2-3, with D unclear. The CDR3 coding sequence is TGTGCCAGCAGCCCCACCTTGGGATCAGATACGCAGTATTTT. This sequence encodes CASSPTLGSDTQYF. The whole variable domain, filled in from reference TRBV28 and TRBJ2-3, reads DVKVTQSSRYLVKRTGEKVFLECVQDMDHENMFWYRQDPGLGLRLIYFSYDVKMKEKGDIPEGYSVSREKKERFSLILESASTNQTSMYLCASSPTLGSDTQYFGPGTRLTVL.